These 2 T cell receptor beta chains were sequenced from one sample in a study of a mutant IDH1 vaccine in newly diagnosed glioma. Time point given: week 23, last vaccination. Every vaccine dose comprised 300 ug of mutant IDH1 20-mer peptide plus topical imiquimod. These receptors have no identified antigens. Method: immunoSEQ multiplex PCR; TCRdb's copy keeps in-frame clones and lacks some. The sample has just over 80,000 clones; approximately 85% are singletons. The sequencing here drew on PBMCs, taken from a glioma patient whose treatment included an IDH1 peptide vaccine. Receptors were obtained from a young man with glioma. Some clones in this sample may be carry-over from other donors' samples.

As regards this clone: The sample contains more than one DNA sequence encoding this CDR3. This rearrangement joins TRBV5-1 to TRBJ1-3, with D possibly matching TRBD1 (5 bases). Trimming removed 0 bases at V and 2 bases at J, with 6 bases between. The CDR3 covers 14 residues. Germline CDR1 reads SGHRS; CDR2 reads YFSETQ. The CDR3 DNA follows: TGCGCCAGCAGCTTGGAGGGGACTGGAAACACCATATATTTT. Residues: CASSLEGTGNTIYF.

This clone has just one count. This sequence joins TRBV5-4 and TRBJ2-1; 7 bases match TRBD1. CDR1 and CDR2 from the germline V gene are SGHNT and YYREEE (reference sequence). This CDR3 has 13 amino acids. With V trimmed by 4 bases and J by 8 bases, 6 bases remained unmatched. CDR3 region: CASSSPQGHEQFF. Written as DNA, the CDR3 is TGTGCCAGCAGCAGCCCACAGGGGCATGAGCAGTTCTTC.